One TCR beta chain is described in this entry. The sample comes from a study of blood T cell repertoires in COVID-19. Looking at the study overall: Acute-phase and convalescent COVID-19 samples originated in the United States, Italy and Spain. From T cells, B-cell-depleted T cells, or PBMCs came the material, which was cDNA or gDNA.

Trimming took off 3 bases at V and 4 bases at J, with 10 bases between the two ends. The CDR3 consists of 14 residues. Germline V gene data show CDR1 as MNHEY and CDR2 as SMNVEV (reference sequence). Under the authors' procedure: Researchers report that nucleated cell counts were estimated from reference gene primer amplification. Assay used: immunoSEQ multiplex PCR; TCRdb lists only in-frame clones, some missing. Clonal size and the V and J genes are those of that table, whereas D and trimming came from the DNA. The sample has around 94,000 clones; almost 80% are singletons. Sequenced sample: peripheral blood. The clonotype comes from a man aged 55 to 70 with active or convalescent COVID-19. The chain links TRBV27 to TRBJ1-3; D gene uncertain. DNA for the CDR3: TGTGCCAGCAGTTTCGCGGGGAAAGGAAACACCATATATTTT. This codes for CASSFAGKGNTIYF.